This T cell receptor (beta chain) was recorded in a study of molecular identifiers for immune sequencing clone quantification. Concerning this clonotype: A much larger clone is a single base away; this may be a read error.

Germline CDR1 MDHEN, CDR2 SYDVKM. V was clipped by 8 bases and J by 4 bases, with 20 bases between them. The CDR3 length is 15 residues. Via MiXCR, TCRdb re-called the PCR reads, giving one row per CDR3 protein. The table records 600,000 to 650,000 distinct CDR3 sequences, about 20% of them present only once. The TCR comes from a human donor in good health. Some libraries in this study had Jurkat cell RNA spiked in. Source material: naive CD8+ T cells from blood, with Jurkat cell RNA spiked in. Noted subset: FACS-sorted CD8+CD4-CCR7+CD45RA+ naive T cells. V is TRBV28 and J is TRBJ2-5, with a weak D call TRBD1 (6 bases). The CDR3 sequence is CASGHSYRDSETQYF. As DNA, the CDR3 is TGTGCCAGCGGACACAGCTACAGGGATTCAGAGACCCAGTACTTC.